This TCR beta chain derives from a study of control samples from healthy donors and cancer patients. Sequencing was performed with immunoSEQ multiplex PCR; in TCRdb, only in-frame clones are kept and a portion is missing. Counted here are 150,000 to 200,000 clones, more than 85% occurring once; the ten biggest clones make up roughly 2%. Sequenced material: blood. This receptor was obtained from a woman aged 40 to 49 in good health.

CDR3 sequence: CASSQGSQEYYGYTF. DNA for the CDR3: TGCGCCAGCAGCCAAGGGTCGCAGGAGTACTATGGCTACACCTTC. The chain uses TRBV4-1 and TRBJ1-2, with no clear D. Looked up from germline, CDR1 is MGHRA and CDR2 is YSYEKL. This CDR3 region has 15 residues. V was clipped by 1 base and J by 3 bases, with 12 bases between them.